This T cell receptor beta chain was documented in a study of blood T cell repertoires in COVID-19. Assay used: immunoSEQ multiplex PCR; TCRdb lists only in-frame clones, some missing. The sample lists 430,000 or so clones, more than 75% occurring once. The sequence was obtained from a woman aged 40-49 years who had recovered from COVID-19. Sequenced input: PBMCs or T cells enriched from blood (not recorded which).

In DNA form, the CDR3 reads TGTGCCAGCAGTGAATGGTTTGGGGGGGATGAGCAGTTCTTC. Translated, it gives CASSEWFGGDEQFF. The rearrangement links TRBV25-1 to TRBJ2-1; 7 bases are a match to TRBD2. This CDR3 has 14 residues. Per the germline V gene, CDR1 is MGHDK and CDR2 is SYGVNS. The trim removed 1 base at V and 8 bases at J, leaving 5 bases unmatched.